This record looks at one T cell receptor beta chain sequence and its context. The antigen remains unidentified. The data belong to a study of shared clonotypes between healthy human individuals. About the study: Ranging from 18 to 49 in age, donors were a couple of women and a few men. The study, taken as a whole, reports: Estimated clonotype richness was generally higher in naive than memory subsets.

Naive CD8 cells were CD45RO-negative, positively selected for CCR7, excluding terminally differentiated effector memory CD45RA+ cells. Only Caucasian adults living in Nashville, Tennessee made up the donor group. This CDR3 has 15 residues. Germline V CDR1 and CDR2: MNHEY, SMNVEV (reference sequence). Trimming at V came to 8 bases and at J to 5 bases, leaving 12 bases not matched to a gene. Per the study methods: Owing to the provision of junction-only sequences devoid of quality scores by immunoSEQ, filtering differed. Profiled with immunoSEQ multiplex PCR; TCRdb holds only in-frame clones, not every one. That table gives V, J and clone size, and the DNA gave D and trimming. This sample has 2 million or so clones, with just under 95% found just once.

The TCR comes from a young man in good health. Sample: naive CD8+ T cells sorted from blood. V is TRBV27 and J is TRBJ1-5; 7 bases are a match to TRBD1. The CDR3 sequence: CASSLAGRGDQPQHF. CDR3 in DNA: TGTGCCAGCTCCCTTGCGGGCAGGGGGGATCAGCCCCAGCATTTT.